The source of this TCR beta chain is a study of cytomegalovirus exposure and HLA in healthy donors. Broader study findings: Later analysis placed DRB1 highest and HLA-C lowest in TCR association rates, which differed by HLA locus.

The CDR3 consists of 15 residues. The junction had 4 bases not matched to a gene; V was cut back by 1 base and J by 5 bases. The germline V gene has CDR1 SGHNT and CDR2 YENEEA. 60 Vbeta and 13 Jbeta primers were used in PCR. Assay: immunoSEQ multiplex PCR; the TCRdb copy retains only in-frame clones and omits some. The sample has over 130,000 clones; over 75% are singletons. About this clone: What it binds is unknown.

The rearrangement links TRBV11-3 to TRBJ2-2; TRBD2 matches at 7 bases. Sequences were obtained from PBMCs. The TCR sequence derives from a man aged 50 or older in good health and CMV-seronegative. CDR3 sequence (DNA): TGTGCCAGCAGCTTAGCGGGAGGAAGGACCGGGGAGCTGTTTTTT. Amino acid sequence: CASSLAGGRTGELFF.